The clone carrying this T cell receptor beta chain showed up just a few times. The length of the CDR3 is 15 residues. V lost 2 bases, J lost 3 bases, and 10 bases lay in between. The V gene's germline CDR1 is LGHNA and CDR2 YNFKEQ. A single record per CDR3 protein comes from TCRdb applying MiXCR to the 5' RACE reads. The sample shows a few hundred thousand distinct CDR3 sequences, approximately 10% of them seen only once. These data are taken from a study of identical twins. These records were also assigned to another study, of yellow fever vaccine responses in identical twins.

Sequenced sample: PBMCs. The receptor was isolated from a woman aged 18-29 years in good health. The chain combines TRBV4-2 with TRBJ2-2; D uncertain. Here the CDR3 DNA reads TGTGCCAGCAGCCAATTAGGGTTGGACACCGGGGAGCTGTTTTTT. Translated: CASSQLGLDTGELFF.